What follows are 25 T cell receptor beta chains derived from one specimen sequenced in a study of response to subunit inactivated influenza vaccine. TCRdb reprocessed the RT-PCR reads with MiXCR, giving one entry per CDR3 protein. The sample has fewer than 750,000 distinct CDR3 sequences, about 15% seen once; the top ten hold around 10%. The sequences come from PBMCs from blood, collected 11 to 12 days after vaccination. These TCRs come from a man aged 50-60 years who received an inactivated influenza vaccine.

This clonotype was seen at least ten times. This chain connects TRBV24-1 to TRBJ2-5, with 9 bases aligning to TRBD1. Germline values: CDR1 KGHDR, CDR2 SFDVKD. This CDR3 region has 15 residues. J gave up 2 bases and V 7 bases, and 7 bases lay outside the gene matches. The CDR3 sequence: CATSKTGGRQETQYF. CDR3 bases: TGTGCCACCAGCAAGACAGGGGGAAGACAAGAGACCCAGTACTTC.

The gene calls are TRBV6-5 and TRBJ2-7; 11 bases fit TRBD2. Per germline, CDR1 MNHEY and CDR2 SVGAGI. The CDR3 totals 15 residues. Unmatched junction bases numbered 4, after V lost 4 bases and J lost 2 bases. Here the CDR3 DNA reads TGTGCCAGCAGTTTTGGGACTAGCGGCCCCTACGAGCAGTACTTC. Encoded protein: CASSFGTSGPYEQYF.

In nucleotides, the CDR3 is TGCGCCAGCAGCCAAGATGTGGGCAGCAGCTACACCTTC. Protein product: CASSQDVGSSYTF. V is TRBV4-3 and J is TRBJ1-2, with D uncertain. From germline, CDR1 is LGHNA and CDR2 YSLEER. This CDR3 contains 13 residues. V lost 0 bases and J 9 bases, leaving 11 bases between the germline ends.

The CDR3 spells CATPPGDRRETQYF. CDR3 bases: TGTGCCACCCCCCCCGGGGACAGAAGAGAGACCCAGTACTTC. V gene TRBV24-1 combines with J gene TRBJ2-5; 7 bases align to TRBD1. V gave up 9 bases and J gave up 4 bases; unmatched junction bases: 10. CDR1 and CDR2 (germline): KGHDR, SFDVKD. The CDR3 sequence is 14 residues long.

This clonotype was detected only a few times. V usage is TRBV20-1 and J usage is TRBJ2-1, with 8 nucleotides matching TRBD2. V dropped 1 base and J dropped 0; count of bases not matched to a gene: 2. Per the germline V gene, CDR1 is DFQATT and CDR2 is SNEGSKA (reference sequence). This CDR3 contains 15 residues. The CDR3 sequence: CSARVRGGSYNEQFF. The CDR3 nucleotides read TGCAGTGCTAGAGTTCGGGGGGGCTCCTACAATGAGCAGTTCTTC.

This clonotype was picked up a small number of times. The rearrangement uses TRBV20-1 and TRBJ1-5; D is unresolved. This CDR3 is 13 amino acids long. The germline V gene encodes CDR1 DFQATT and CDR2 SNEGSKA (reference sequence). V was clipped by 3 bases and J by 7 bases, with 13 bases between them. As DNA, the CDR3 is TGCAGTGCTAGGGGCCAGCTGCTGCAGCCCCAGCATTTT. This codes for CSARGQLLQPQHF.

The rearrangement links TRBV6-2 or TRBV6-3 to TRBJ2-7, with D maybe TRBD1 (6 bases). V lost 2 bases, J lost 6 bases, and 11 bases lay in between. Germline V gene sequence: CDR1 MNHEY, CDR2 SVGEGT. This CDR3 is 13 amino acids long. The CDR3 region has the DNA TGTGCCAGCAGTTACGGGGACATAAGCGAGCAGTACTTC. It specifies CASSYGDISEQYF.

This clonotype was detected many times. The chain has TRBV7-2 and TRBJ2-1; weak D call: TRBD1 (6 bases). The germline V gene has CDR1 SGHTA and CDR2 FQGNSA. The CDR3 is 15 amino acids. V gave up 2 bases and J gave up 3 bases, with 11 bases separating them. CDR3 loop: CASSLFQGNYNEQFF. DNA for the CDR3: TGTGCCAGCAGCTTATTCCAGGGGAACTACAATGAGCAGTTCTTC.

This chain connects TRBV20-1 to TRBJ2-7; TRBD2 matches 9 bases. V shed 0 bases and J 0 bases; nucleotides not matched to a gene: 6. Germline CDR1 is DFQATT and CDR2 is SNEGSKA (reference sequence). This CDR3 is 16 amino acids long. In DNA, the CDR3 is TGCAGTGCTAGAGATAAGACTAGCGGATACTCCTACGAGCAGTACTTC. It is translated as CSARDKTSGYSYEQYF.

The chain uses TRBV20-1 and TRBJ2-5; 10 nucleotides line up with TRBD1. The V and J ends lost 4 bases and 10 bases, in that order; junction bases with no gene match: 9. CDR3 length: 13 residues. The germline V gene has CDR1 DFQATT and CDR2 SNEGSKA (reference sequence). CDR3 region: CSATGQGGLGQYF. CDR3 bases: TGCAGTGCTACAGGACAGGGGGGTCTTGGCCAGTACTTC.

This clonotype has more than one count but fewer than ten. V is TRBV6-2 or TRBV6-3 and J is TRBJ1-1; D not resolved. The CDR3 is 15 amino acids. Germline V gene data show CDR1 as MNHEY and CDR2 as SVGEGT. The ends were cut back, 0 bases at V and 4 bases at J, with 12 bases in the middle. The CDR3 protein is CASSYSRTGSTEAFF. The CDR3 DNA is TGTGCCAGCAGTTACTCCAGGACGGGTTCCACTGAAGCTTTCTTT.

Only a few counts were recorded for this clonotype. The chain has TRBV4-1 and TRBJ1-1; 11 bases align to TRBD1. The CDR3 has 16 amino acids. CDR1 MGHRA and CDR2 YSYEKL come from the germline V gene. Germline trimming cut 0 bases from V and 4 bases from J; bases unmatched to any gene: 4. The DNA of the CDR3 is TGCGCCAGCAGCCAAGATGCGGGACAGGGGGGCACTGAAGCTTTCTTT. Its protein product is CASSQDAGQGGTEAFF.

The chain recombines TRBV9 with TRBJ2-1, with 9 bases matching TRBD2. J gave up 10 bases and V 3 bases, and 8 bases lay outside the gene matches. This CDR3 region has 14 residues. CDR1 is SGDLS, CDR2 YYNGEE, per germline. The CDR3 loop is CASSGSGRDKEQFF. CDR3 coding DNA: TGTGCCAGCAGCGGTAGCGGGAGAGATAAAGAGCAGTTCTTC.

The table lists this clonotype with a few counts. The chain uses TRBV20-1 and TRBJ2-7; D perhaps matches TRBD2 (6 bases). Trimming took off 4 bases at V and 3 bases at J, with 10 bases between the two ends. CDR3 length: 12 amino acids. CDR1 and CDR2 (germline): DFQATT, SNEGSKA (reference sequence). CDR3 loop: CSATRDFYEQYF. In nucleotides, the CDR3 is TGCAGTGCTACCAGGGACTTCTACGAGCAGTACTTC.

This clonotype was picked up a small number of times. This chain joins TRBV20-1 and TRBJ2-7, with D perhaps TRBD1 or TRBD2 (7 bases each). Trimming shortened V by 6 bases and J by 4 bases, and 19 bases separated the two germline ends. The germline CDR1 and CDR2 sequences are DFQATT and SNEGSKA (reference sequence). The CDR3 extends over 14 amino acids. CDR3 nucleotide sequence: TGCAGTGCCCCCCGCCCAGGGGGGGATTACGAGCAGTACTTC. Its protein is CSAPRPGGDYEQYF.

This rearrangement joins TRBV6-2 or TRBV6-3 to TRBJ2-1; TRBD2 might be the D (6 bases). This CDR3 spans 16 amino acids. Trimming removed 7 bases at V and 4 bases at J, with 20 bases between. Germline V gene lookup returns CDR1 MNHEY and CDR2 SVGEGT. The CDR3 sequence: CASKTRGSPFYNEQFF. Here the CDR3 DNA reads TGTGCCAGCAAGACACGGGGGTCACCCTTTTACAATGAGCAGTTCTTC.

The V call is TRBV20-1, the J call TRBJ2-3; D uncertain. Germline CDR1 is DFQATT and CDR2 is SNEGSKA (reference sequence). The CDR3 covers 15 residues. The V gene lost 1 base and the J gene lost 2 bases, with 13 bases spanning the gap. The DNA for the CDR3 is TGCAGTGCTAGAGTTATGGGCCGCAACACAGATACGCAGTATTTT. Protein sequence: CSARVMGRNTDTQYF.

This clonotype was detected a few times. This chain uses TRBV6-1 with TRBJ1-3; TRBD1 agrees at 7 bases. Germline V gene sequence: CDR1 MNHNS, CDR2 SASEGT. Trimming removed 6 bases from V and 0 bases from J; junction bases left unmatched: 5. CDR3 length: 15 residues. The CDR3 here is CASRPSGGSGNTIYF. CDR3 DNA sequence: TGTGCCAGCAGACCTTCAGGGGGCTCTGGAAACACCATATATTTT.

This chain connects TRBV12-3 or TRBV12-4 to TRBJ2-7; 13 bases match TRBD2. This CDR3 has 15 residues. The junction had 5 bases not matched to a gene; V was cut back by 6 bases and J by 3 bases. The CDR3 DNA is TGTGCCAGCAGCAGGGGACTAGCGGGGAACTACGAGCAGTACTTC. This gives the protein CASSRGLAGNYEQYF.

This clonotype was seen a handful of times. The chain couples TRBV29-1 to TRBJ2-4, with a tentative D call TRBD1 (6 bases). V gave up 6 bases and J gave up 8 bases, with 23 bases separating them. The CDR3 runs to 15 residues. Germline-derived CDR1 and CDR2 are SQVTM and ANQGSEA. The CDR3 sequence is CSVTQGTAKGDIQYF. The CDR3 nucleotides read TGCAGCGTGACCCAGGGGACCGCCAAAGGAGACATTCAGTACTTC.

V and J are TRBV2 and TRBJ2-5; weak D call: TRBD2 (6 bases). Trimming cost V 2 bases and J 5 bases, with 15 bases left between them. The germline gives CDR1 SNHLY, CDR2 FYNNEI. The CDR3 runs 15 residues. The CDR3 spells CASSERRAGAETQYF. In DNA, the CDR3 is TGTGCCAGCAGTGAAAGGAGGGCAGGAGCGGAGACCCAGTACTTC. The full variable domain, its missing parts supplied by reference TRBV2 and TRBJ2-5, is EPEVTQTPSHQVTQMGQEVILRCVPISNHLYFYWYRQILGQKVEFLVSFYNNEISEKSEIFDDQFSVERPDGSNFTLKIRSTKLEDSAMYFCASSERRAGAETQYFGPGTRLLVL.

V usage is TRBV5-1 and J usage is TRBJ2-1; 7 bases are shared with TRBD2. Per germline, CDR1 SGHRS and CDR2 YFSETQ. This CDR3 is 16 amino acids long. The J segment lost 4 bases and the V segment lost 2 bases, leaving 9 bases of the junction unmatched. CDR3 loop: CASSLPGLGRYNEQFF. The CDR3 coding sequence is TGCGCCAGCAGCTTACCCGGACTAGGCCGTTACAATGAGCAGTTCTTC.

The CDR3 here is CASSLVPLTGGYNEQFF. The DNA for the CDR3 is TGTGCCAGCAGCTTAGTCCCTCTTACAGGGGGATACAATGAGCAGTTCTTC. The rearrangement links TRBV7-2 to TRBJ2-1, with 8 bases that match TRBD1. Looked up from germline, CDR1 is SGHTA and CDR2 is FQGNSA. The CDR3 runs to 17 residues. V was pared by 1 base and J by 4 bases, with 9 bases of the junction left unmatched.

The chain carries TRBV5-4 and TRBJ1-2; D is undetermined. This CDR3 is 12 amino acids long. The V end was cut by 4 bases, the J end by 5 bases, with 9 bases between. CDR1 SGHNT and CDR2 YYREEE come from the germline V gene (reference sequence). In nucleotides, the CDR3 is TGTGCCAGCAGCCCCGATGGTTATGGCTACACCTTC. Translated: CASSPDGYGYTF.

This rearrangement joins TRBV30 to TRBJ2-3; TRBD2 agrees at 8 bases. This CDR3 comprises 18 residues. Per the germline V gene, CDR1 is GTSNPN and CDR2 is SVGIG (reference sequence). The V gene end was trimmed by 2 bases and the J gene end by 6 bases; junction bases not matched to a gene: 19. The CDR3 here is CAWSSPLGSGNPPDTQYF. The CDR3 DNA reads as TGTGCCTGGAGTTCCCCCCTGGGTAGCGGGAACCCCCCGGATACGCAGTATTTT.